This TCR beta chain was captured in a study of T-cell memory formation after mild COVID-19. This clonotype was observed once. The germline V gene has CDR1 SNHLY and CDR2 FYNNEI. The V end lost 6 bases, the J end lost 0 bases, and 12 bases lay between the germline ends. CDR3 length equals 15 residues. TCRdb independently ran MiXCR on the 5' RACE reads; one entry per CDR3 protein. The sample consists of 300,000 to 350,000 distinct CDR3 sequences, roughly 13% of them appearing once. The TCR comes from a young man who had mild COVID-19 (a few samples of this study predate the infection). Cell type and time point are not known. The chain joins TRBV2 to TRBJ1-5, with D tentatively TRBD1 (6 bases). Sequencing was performed on PBMCs or a T cell subset sorted from them (not recorded which). The CDR3 is CASRRTEYSNQPQHF. The CDR3 DNA sequence: TGTGCCAGCAGGAGGACAGAATATAGCAATCAGCCCCAGCATTTT. The full variable domain, completed using reference TRBV2 and TRBJ1-5, is EPEVTQTPSHQVTQMGQEVILRCVPISNHLYFYWYRQILGQKVEFLVSFYNNEISEKSEIFDDQFSVERPDGSNFTLKIRSTKLEDSAMYFCASRRTEYSNQPQHFGDGTRLSIL.